These 31 T cell receptor beta chains share one sample of origin, sequenced in a study of CD8+ T cells in alopecia areata. Following RNA extraction, reverse transcription yielded cDNA that acted as the sequencing template. Data came from immunoSEQ multiplex PCR; TCRdb stores just in-frame clones and leaves some out. The table shows about 190,000 clones, with about 65% occurring only once. The treatment: oral pan-JAK inhibitor, 5-10 mg twice daily. Sample: CD4+ T cells sorted from blood, taken at approximately week 49, from a patient treated with tofacitinib. These receptors were obtained from a human donor with alopecia areata.

The chain joins TRBV5-1 to TRBJ1-2; D may be TRBD1 (5 bases). Germline-derived CDR1 and CDR2 are SGHRS and YFSETQ. This CDR3 spans 13 amino acids. With 0 bases removed from V and 5 bases from J, the gap between germline ends came to 8 bases. The CDR3, as DNA: TGCGCCAGCAGCTTGGATACAGGATATGGCTACACCTTC. This encodes CASSLDTGYGYTF.

The chain links TRBV30 to TRBJ1-2; no reliable D call. The V gene lost 5 bases and the J gene lost 2 bases, with 12 bases spanning the gap. Looked up from germline, CDR1 is GTSNPN and CDR2 is SVGIG (reference sequence). The CDR3 runs to 13 residues. The CDR3 DNA reads as TGTGCCTGGGGGGAACAGTGGAACTATGGCTACACCTTC. Protein product: CAWGEQWNYGYTF.

This chain connects TRBV29-1 to TRBJ2-3; D tentatively reads TRBD1 or TRBD2 (5 bases each). The germline CDR1 and CDR2 sequences are SQVTM and ANQGSEA. V was cut by 7 bases and J by 1 base, with 15 bases left in between. CDR3 length equals 14 residues. The CDR3 sequence: CSAGALARTDTQYF. CDR3 DNA: TGCAGCGCCGGGGCTTTGGCTCGCACAGATACGCAGTATTTT.

This clone was detected once. The chain links TRBV30 to TRBJ1-5, with TRBD1 matching over 9 bases. V was clipped by 1 base and J by 2 bases; unmatched bases: 0. CDR1 is GTSNPN, CDR2 SVGIG, per germline (reference sequence). This CDR3 is built from 14 residues. The CDR3 sequence is CAWSGQGGNQPQHF. In DNA form, the CDR3 reads TGTGCCTGGAGTGGACAGGGGGGCAATCAGCCCCAGCATTTT.

This clone has only a few counts. The chain combines TRBV30 with TRBJ1-5; the match to TRBD1 covers 9 bases. The CDR3 covers 15 residues. J lost 4 bases, V lost 2 bases, and 6 bases had no gene match. Germline CDR1 reads GTSNPN; CDR2 reads SVGIG (reference sequence). CDR3 loop: CAWSIPGTGNQPQHF. CDR3 bases: TGTGCCTGGAGTATACCCGGGACAGGGAATCAGCCCCAGCATTTT.

V and J are TRBV28 and TRBJ2-7, with 7 bases matching TRBD1. The CDR3 consists of 13 residues. The trim removed 8 bases at V and 2 bases at J, leaving 6 bases unmatched. Per the germline V gene, CDR1 is MDHEN and CDR2 is SYDVKM. The CDR3 reads CASLEGATYEQYF. CDR3 in DNA: TGTGCCAGCCTCGAGGGGGCAACCTACGAGCAGTACTTC.

This clone has more than one count but fewer than ten. This chain uses TRBV19 with TRBJ2-1; the match to TRBD2 covers 12 bases. Germline V CDR1 and CDR2: LNHDA, SQIVND (reference sequence). Trimming took 1 base from V and 6 from J; bases not matched to a gene: 4. This CDR3 has 16 amino acids. CDR3 nucleotide sequence: TGTGCCAGTAGTATAGGGACTAGCGGGGACCGCAATGAGCAGTTCTTC. Protein sequence: CASSIGTSGDRNEQFF.

The chain employs TRBV7-2 and TRBJ2-2; D is undetermined. Trimming removed 4 bases from V and 1 base from J, with 13 bases in between. Germline loops: CDR1 SGHTA, CDR2 FQGNSA. The CDR3 contains 16 residues. In nucleotides, the CDR3 is TGTGCCAGCAGCTCCGTACCAACAGTGAACACCGGGGAGCTGTTTTTT. It yields the protein CASSSVPTVNTGELFF.

The CDR3 loop is CASRVREPYEQYF. DNA for the CDR3: TGTGCCAGCAGGGTCAGGGAACCCTACGAGCAGTACTTC. V is TRBV2 and J is TRBJ2-7, with a weak D call TRBD1 (5 bases). V shed 6 bases and J shed 2 bases, with 11 bases lying between them. CDR1 SNHLY and CDR2 FYNNEI come from the germline V gene. CDR3 length: 13 residues.

This clone was observed a handful of times. The chain recombines TRBV4-3 with TRBJ2-5; 7 positions match TRBD1. This CDR3 has 14 amino acids. V gave up 0 bases and J gave up 7 bases; unmatched junction bases: 5. Germline values: CDR1 LGHNA, CDR2 YSLEER. Here the CDR3 DNA reads TGCGCCAGCAGCCAAGATTGGGGACAGCGGACCCAGTACTTC. Translated, it gives CASSQDWGQRTQYF.

V is TRBV25-1 and J is TRBJ2-1; D is ambiguous. The CDR3 runs 13 residues. The V gene lost 1 base and the J gene lost 10 bases, with 11 bases spanning the gap. Germline CDR1 and CDR2: MGHDK and SYGVNS. The CDR3 DNA sequence: TGTGCCAGCAGTGAATCTTGGGCTGGGGAGCAGTTCTTC. Amino acids: CASSESWAGEQFF.

V usage is TRBV2 and J usage is TRBJ2-2; D is perhaps TRBD1 (6 bases). From germline, CDR1 is SNHLY and CDR2 FYNNEI. The CDR3 spans 15 residues. Trimming stripped 6 bases from V and 4 bases from J, with 15 bases between. CDR3 sequence: CASRSRDTVTGELFF. The CDR3 DNA follows: TGTGCCAGCAGGTCACGGGACACCGTCACCGGGGAGCTGTTTTTT. Drawing the rest from reference TRBV2 and TRBJ2-2, the complete variable domain is EPEVTQTPSHQVTQMGQEVILRCVPISNHLYFYWYRQILGQKVEFLVSFYNNEISEKSEIFDDQFSVERPDGSNFTLKIRSTKLEDSAMYFCASRSRDTVTGELFFGEGSRLTVL.

The chain has TRBV10-3 and TRBJ2-7, with TRBD1 identical over 7 bases. Germline CDR1 ENHRY, CDR2 SYGVKD. There are 14 residues in the CDR3. V lost 6 bases and J lost 3; bases outside the gene matches: 8. The CDR3 nucleotides read TGTGCCATCAGGGGACAGTCGGGTTACTACGAGCAGTACTTC. Amino acid sequence: CAIRGQSGYYEQYF.

V gene TRBV25-1 combines with J gene TRBJ2-7; D is perhaps TRBD1 or TRBD2 (6 bases each). Germline V CDR1 and CDR2: MGHDK, SYGVNS. The CDR3 runs to 16 residues. Trimming took off 2 bases at V and 2 bases at J, with 16 bases between the two ends. In DNA form, the CDR3 reads TGTGCCAGCAGTGAAACTGGAGGGACACAACCCTACGAGCAGTACTTC. This translates into CASSETGGTQPYEQYF.

This chain links TRBV7-6 with TRBJ2-5; tentatively, D is TRBD2 (5 bases). This CDR3 comprises 15 residues. The V and J ends lost 1 base and 6 bases respectively, with 15 bases between them. Germline V CDR1 and CDR2: SGHVS, FNYEAQ. CDR3 sequence (DNA): TGTGCCAGCAGCTTAGAAGTGAGGGTCGCACAGACCCAGTACTTC. Residues: CASSLEVRVAQTQYF.

The genes are TRBV2 and TRBJ1-5; D is undetermined. In germline, CDR1 is SNHLY, CDR2 FYNNEI. Between the trimmed V and J ends, which lost 4 bases and 0 bases, there was a span of 4 bases. The CDR3 extends over 13 amino acids. CDR3 amino acids: CASSGYSNQPQHF. The CDR3, as DNA: TGTGCCAGCAGTGGTTATAGCAATCAGCCCCAGCATTTT. The complete variable domain, with remaining parts taken from reference TRBV2 and TRBJ1-5, reads EPEVTQTPSHQVTQMGQEVILRCVPISNHLYFYWYRQILGQKVEFLVSFYNNEISEKSEIFDDQFSVERPDGSNFTLKIRSTKLEDSAMYFCASSGYSNQPQHFGDGTRLSIL.

This clone was counted a few times. The chain's CDR3 is CASSYGGQGTDTQYF. The DNA of the CDR3 is TGTGCCAGCAGTTACGGGGGACAGGGGACAGATACGCAGTATTTT. The chain combines TRBV6-5 with TRBJ2-3; 10 nucleotides line up with TRBD1. Germline V CDR1 and CDR2: MNHEY, SVGAGI. V lost 2 bases, J lost 3 bases, and 2 bases stayed unmatched. The CDR3 spans 15 residues.

This clone was counted only a few times. The J gene is TRBJ2-3, the V gene TRBV29-1; D uncertain. V lost 8 bases and J lost 2, with 11 bases in between. Germline V gene sequence: CDR1 SQVTM, CDR2 ANQGSEA. The CDR3 loop spans 12 amino acids. The CDR3 loop reads CSPTRTTDTQYF. The CDR3 DNA is TGCAGCCCAACCCGAACCACAGATACGCAGTATTTT.

The sample holds one count of this clone. V gene TRBV15 combines with J gene TRBJ2-5; D unclear. There are 14 residues in the CDR3. The ends were cut back, 0 bases at V and 5 bases at J, with 10 bases in the middle. CDR1 is LNHNV, CDR2 YYDKDF, per germline (reference sequence). CDR3 in amino acids: CATSRDPGLETQYF. The CDR3 nucleotides read TGTGCCACCAGCAGAGATCCTGGGCTGGAGACCCAGTACTTC.

This clone showed up just once. The CDR3 DNA reads as TGTGCCTGGAGCACCATGACAGGGAAGAATTCACCCCTCCACTTT. Protein: CAWSTMTGKNSPLHF. The V gene is TRBV30, the J gene TRBJ1-6; 7 positions agree with TRBD1. Germline V gene lookup returns CDR1 GTSNPN and CDR2 SVGIG (reference sequence). V lost 3 bases to trimming and J lost 7 bases; unmatched junction nucleotides: 9. There are 15 residues in the CDR3. The full variable domain, rest sourced from reference TRBV30 and TRBJ1-6, is SQTIHQWPATLVQPVGSPLSLECTVEGTSNPNLYWYRQAAGRGLQLLFYSVGIGQISSEVPQNLSASRPQDRQFILSSKKLLLSDSGFYLCAWSTMTGKNSPLHFGNGTRLTVT.

The chain joins TRBV10-2 to TRBJ2-7; no clear D gene. CDR1 and CDR2 (germline): WSHSY, SAAADI. V lost 2 bases and J lost 3, with 2 bases in between. The CDR3 runs to 11 residues. As DNA, the CDR3 is TGCGCCAGCAGTGAGCTCTACGAGCAGTACTTC. Its translation: CASSELYEQYF.

V gene TRBV29-1 combines with J gene TRBJ2-7; no reliable D call. Germline loops: CDR1 SQVTM, CDR2 ANQGSEA. The V and J ends lost 2 bases and 3 bases respectively, with 5 bases between them. This CDR3 has 11 amino acids. For the CDR3, the DNA is TGCAGCGTTGAATCCAGCTACGAGCAGTACTTC. It yields the protein CSVESSYEQYF.

The CDR3 DNA reads TGCAGCGTTCGACAGGGAGGATGGCTGTTTTTT. It is translated as CSVRQGGWLFF. V is TRBV29-1 and J is TRBJ2-2, with D perhaps TRBD1 (7 bases). Germline V gives CDR1 SQVTM, CDR2 ANQGSEA. The CDR3 is made up of 11 amino acids. V was cut by 5 bases and J by 13 bases, with 14 bases left in between.

The V and J genes are TRBV30 and TRBJ1-5; 8 positions agree with TRBD1. V lost 3 bases to trimming and J lost 2 bases; unmatched junction nucleotides: 3. This CDR3 spans 14 amino acids. Looked up from germline, CDR1 is GTSNPN and CDR2 is SVGIG (reference sequence). The CDR3 DNA follows: TGTGCCTGGAGCAAGACAGGGGGCAATCAGCCCCAGCATTTT. Residues: CAWSKTGGNQPQHF.

The CDR3 nucleotides read TGTGCCAGCAGCCGGGACGGAAGCTACGAGCAGTACTTC. Its translation is CASSRDGSYEQYF. The chain is built from TRBV27 and TRBJ2-7, with D possibly called TRBD1 or TRBD2 (5 bases each). Germline V lookup: CDR1 MNHEY, CDR2 SMNVEV (reference sequence). The CDR3 length is 13 residues. V was cut by 6 bases and J by 3 bases, with 12 bases left in between.

This clone was found a few times. The chain couples TRBV13 to TRBJ2-6; D ambiguous. CDR3 length: 15 residues. The germline V gene encodes CDR1 PRHDT and CDR2 FYEKMQ (reference sequence). V was cut by 4 bases and J by 0 bases, with 7 bases left in between. The CDR3 protein is CASSWSSSGANVLTF. CDR3 DNA: TGTGCCAGCAGCTGGTCAAGCTCTGGGGCCAACGTCCTGACTTTC.

This clone showed up just a few times. The chain employs TRBV5-1 and TRBJ2-1; 11 nucleotides agree with TRBD1. This CDR3 is built from 13 residues. Germline V gene sequence: CDR1 SGHRS, CDR2 YFSETQ. Trimming removed 9 bases from V and 9 bases from J; junction bases left unmatched: 8. In DNA form, the CDR3 reads TGCGCCACCCGGACAGGGGGCGAAGCTGAGCAGTTCTTC. It specifies CATRTGGEAEQFF.

This clone has a count of ten or more. The chain has TRBV29-1 and TRBJ2-7; 10 positions match TRBD1. Per the germline V gene, CDR1 is SQVTM and CDR2 is ANQGSEA. The CDR3 length is 14 residues. With 4 bases clipped from V and 4 bases from J, the junction kept 7 bases outside the gene matches. CDR3 region: CSVAGDRGQYEQYF. The CDR3 nucleotides read TGCAGCGTTGCGGGCGACAGGGGGCAATACGAGCAGTACTTC.

This clone was detected a few times. The chain couples TRBV6-5 to TRBJ1-5; D is possibly TRBD1 (6 bases). With 5 bases removed from V and 4 bases from J, the gap between germline ends came to 12 bases. This CDR3 is 14 amino acids long. CDR1 is MNHEY and CDR2 is SVGAGI in the germline V gene. DNA of the CDR3: TGTGCCAGCAGTCACGGGGGGACAAATCAGCCCCAGCATTTT. It codes for CASSHGGTNQPQHF.

V and J are TRBV5-6 and TRBJ2-1, with unresolved D. The CDR3 is made up of 15 amino acids. The V and J ends lost 0 bases and 6 bases respectively, with 13 bases between them. In germline, CDR1 is SGHDT, CDR2 YYEEEE. The CDR3 loop is CASSLGTPRVNEQFF. In DNA, the CDR3 is TGTGCCAGCAGCTTGGGGACCCCTCGGGTCAATGAGCAGTTCTTC.

The sample holds one count of this clone. The rearrangement links TRBV29-1 to TRBJ1-1; possibly TRBD1 for D (5 bases). V shed 0 bases and J shed 5 bases, with 13 bases lying between them. CDR1 and CDR2 from the germline V gene are SQVTM and ANQGSEA. The CDR3 loop spans 14 amino acids. The CDR3 loop reads CSVEDRRENTEAFF. The CDR3 bases are TGCAGCGTTGAAGATCGCAGGGAAAATACTGAAGCTTTCTTT.